This T cell receptor (beta chain) was sequenced in a study of blood T cell repertoires in COVID-19 (dated by TCRdb to the early 2020s). Context from the whole study: Collaborator samples came from the United States, Italy and Spain and covered acute and convalescent phases of COVID-19. The prospective study material was composed of cDNA or gDNA derived from T cells, B-cell-depleted T cells, or PBMCs. Deeply sampled blood TCRbeta repertoires from subjects exposed to, actively infected with, or recovered from COVID-19 were included in the dataset. The repertoires were released in a freely available public database meant as a resource for research on the immune response to SARS-CoV-2. The samples were drawn from the first 160 participants of the ongoing ImmuneRACE study and from 950 to 1,500 subjects provided by 6 global collaborators. The sample metadata nearly always contained a de-identified subject ID, COVID-19 status, age in years and sex. Where available, HLA class I and class II types were obtained from metadata supplied by the sample provider rather than from assay-based typing.

Broader findings and caveats from the paper: Clinical and demographic metadata were provided uncurated, with the amount varying by source and participant.

About this clone: What antigen it recognizes has not been identified. One base away there is no much larger clone; base qualities are not given.

TCRbeta CDR3 regions were amplified from genomic DNA by means of the immunoSEQ Assay, a bias-controlled multiplex PCR. As for the original processing: Nucleated cell counts per sample were estimated from amplification of reference gene primers within the assay. To quantify the absolute abundance of each unique TCRbeta CDR3 rearrangement, sequence reads were collapsed and filtered. For each sample, productive Simpson clonality was calculated by taking the square root of Simpson's diversity index across productive rearrangements. The table comes from immuneACCESS by way of TCRdb, which keeps in-frame sequences with V and J called. Part of the clones is missing from these tables; in studies checked, under half for an unresolved V gene and the rest for unknown reasons. V, J and clone size reflect that table, while D and trimming were determined from the DNA. The table for this sample lists 180,000 or so clones; around 80% of them were counted only once. Jointly, the top ten make up 6.5% to 9% of the sample.

The V end loses 4 bases and the J end loses 2 bases, and a stretch of 6 bases separates them. The CDR3 numbers 12 residues from cysteine through phenylalanine. The only DNA kept is the CDR3, 36 bases in frame from the first base. CDR1 SGHNT and CDR2 YYREEE were looked up in the germline V gene (reference sequence). One collaborating source in Seattle enrolled patients while the patients were actively infected and followed the patients over time throughout the course of disease. The collaborating institutions used their own protocols to collect whole blood in K2EDTA tubes. For TCRbeta analysis, collaborator samples were shipped as frozen whole blood, as isolated PBMCs, or as DNA extracted from either sample type.

Material for sequencing was peripheral blood. Here the chain combines TRBV5-4 and TRBJ1-1; no D gene is confidently identified. This TCR was recovered from a woman in her thirties or forties with COVID-19, enrolled during active disease. The DNA reads TGTGCCAGCAGCCTCCTTAACACTGAAGCTTTCTTT. This is translated as CASSLLNTEAFF.